This T cell receptor (beta chain) emerged from a study of blood T cell repertoires in COVID-19. Turning to the study itself: Samples of COVID-19 (acute and convalescent) were obtained from the United States, Italy and Spain. PBMCs, B-cell-depleted T cells, or T cells were the source of the cDNA or gDNA that made up the material.

The study recruited people aged 18 to 89 years across approximately 23 US areas. Authors' processing steps: Scientists estimated how many nucleated cells there were by amplifying reference gene primers. Produced via immunoSEQ multiplex PCR; TCRdb's table is partial and in-frame only. V, J and clone size derive from that table, while D and trimming were established from the DNA sequence. The sample lists 250,000 to 350,000 clones; 90% were seen once. The V end was cut by 5 bases, the J end by 2 bases, with 19 bases between. The CDR3 runs to 17 residues. Germline CDR1 and CDR2: SGHAT and FQNNGV. Sequencing was performed on PBMCs or T cells enriched from blood (not recorded which). The rearrangement joins TRBV11-2 to TRBJ1-3; D unclear. The sequence came from a woman aged 18-29 years with acute COVID-19. The CDR3 sequence: CASSRSDWVIPGNTIYF. In nucleotides, the CDR3 is TGTGCCAGCAGCCGTTCGGACTGGGTCATCCCTGGAAACACCATATATTTT.